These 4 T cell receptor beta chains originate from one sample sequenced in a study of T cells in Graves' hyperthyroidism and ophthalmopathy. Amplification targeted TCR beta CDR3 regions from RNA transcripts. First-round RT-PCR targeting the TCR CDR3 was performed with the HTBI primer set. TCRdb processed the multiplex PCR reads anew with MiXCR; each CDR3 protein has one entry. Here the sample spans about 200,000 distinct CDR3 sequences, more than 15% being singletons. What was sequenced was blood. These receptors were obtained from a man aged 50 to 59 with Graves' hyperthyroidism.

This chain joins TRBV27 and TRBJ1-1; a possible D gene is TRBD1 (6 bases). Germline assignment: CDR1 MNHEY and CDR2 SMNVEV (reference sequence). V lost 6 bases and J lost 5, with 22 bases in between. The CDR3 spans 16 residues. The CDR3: CASSQPGVSGLTEAFF. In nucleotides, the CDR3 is TGTGCCAGCAGCCAACCAGGGGTTTCTGGTTTAACTGAAGCTTTCTTT.

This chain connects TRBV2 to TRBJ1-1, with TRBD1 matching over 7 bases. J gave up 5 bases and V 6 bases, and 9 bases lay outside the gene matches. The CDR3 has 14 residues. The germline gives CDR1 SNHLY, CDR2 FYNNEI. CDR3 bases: TGTGCCAGCAGAGCCGACGGCAGGGGGACTGAAGCTTTCTTT. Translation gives CASRADGRGTEAFF.

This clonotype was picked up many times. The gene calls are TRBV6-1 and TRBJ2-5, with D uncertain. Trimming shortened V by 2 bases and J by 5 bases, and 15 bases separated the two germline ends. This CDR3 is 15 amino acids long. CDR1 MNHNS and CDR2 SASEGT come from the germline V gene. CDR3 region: CASSESPGAWETQYF. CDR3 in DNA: TGTGCCAGCAGTGAATCCCCAGGAGCCTGGGAGACCCAGTACTTC.

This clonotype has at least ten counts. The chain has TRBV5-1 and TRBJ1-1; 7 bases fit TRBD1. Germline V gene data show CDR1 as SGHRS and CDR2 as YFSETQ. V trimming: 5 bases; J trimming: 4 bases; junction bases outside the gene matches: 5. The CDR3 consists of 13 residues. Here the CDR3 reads CASRQRQGTEAFF. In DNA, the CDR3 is TGCGCCAGCAGGCAACGACAGGGCACTGAAGCTTTCTTT.